This T cell receptor (beta chain) was captured in a study of blood T cell repertoires in COVID-19. Whole-study context: Acute-phase and convalescent COVID-19 samples originated in the United States, Italy and Spain. T cells, B-cell-depleted T cells, or PBMCs supplied cDNA or gDNA.

The table came from immunoSEQ multiplex PCR; TCRdb's copy has only in-frame clones and leaves some out. The table has fewer than 300,000 clones, 65% to 85% seen once. Material for sequencing was peripheral blood. This receptor was identified in an elderly man with acute or convalescent COVID-19.

The CDR3 here is CASSVDGLGHSPLHF. Here the CDR3 DNA reads TGTGCCAGCAGCGTAGACGGACTAGGGCATTCACCCCTCCACTTT. V is TRBV9 and J is TRBJ1-6; D ambiguous. In germline, CDR1 is SGDLS, CDR2 YYNGEE. The CDR3 runs to 15 residues. The V gene lost 0 bases and the J gene lost 8 bases, with 12 bases spanning the gap.